This T cell receptor beta chain was recorded in a study of cytomegalovirus exposure and HLA in healthy donors. PCR employed 60 Vbeta and 13 Jbeta primers. Here immunoSEQ multiplex PCR was the method, and the copy in TCRdb shows in-frame clones only, minus some. The data contain about 160,000 clones, roughly 79% of them seen just once; the ten biggest clones take up roughly 1.3%. Sequencing input: PBMCs. The receptor comes from a woman in her fifties or sixties in good health and CMV-seronegative.

This CDR3 is CASSQSGGPTYGYTF. Written as DNA, the CDR3 is TGTGCCAGCAGCCAATCGGGGGGACCGACCTATGGCTACACCTTC. The chain joins TRBV5-5 to TRBJ1-2, with D perhaps matching TRBD1 (5 bases). CDR3 length: 15 residues. Trimming removed 4 bases from V and 4 bases from J, with 17 bases in between. Germline V CDR1 and CDR2: SGHKS, YYEKEE (reference sequence).